The present TCR beta chain was sequenced within a study of blood T cell repertoires in COVID-19. Assay: immunoSEQ multiplex PCR; the TCRdb copy retains only in-frame clones and omits some. Of approximately 58,000 clones listed, around four fifths are singletons. One Seattle source followed patients from active infection through their disease course. This CDR3 comprises 20 residues. The junction had 10 bases not matched to a gene; V was cut back by 1 base and J by 2 bases. Germline CDR1 reads LGHNA; CDR2 reads YNFKEQ. The TCR comes from a man in his sixties with COVID-19, enrolled during active disease. The rearrangement joins TRBV4-2 to TRBJ2-3; 15 bases are a match to TRBD2. Sequencing was carried out using peripheral blood. The CDR3 spells CASSQAGTSGGLKYTDTQYF. The CDR3 DNA reads as TGTGCCAGCAGCCAAGCCGGGACTAGCGGGGGGCTCAAATACACAGATACGCAGTATTTT.